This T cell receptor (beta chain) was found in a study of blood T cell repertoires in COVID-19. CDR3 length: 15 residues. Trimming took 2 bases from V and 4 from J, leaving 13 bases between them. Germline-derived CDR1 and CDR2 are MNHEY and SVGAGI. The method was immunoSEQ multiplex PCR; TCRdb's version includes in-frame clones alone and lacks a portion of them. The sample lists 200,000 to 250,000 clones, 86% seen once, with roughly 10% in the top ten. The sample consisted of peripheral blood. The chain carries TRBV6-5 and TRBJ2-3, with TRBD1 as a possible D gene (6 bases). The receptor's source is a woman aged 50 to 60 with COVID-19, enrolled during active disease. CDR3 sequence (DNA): TGTGCCAGCAGTTACGCAGGGGTTTGGTCAGATACGCAGTATTTT. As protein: CASSYAGVWSDTQYF.